A single sample gave rise to the 23 T cell receptor beta chains below, sequenced in a study of T cell responses to AZD1222 COVID-19 vaccine (dated by TCRdb to the early 2020s). Reading the label with the study, this specimen's time point is: about 28 days (+/-7) after the second vaccine dose. The receptor library was made with the immunoSEQ multiplex PCR assay. Not all clones reach the TCRdb copy of this immuneACCESS table, which keeps in-frame sequences only. Checked studies attribute under half of the gap to unresolved V genes and leave the rest unexplained. The sample yields 250,000 to 300,000 clones; 94% were counted once. Less than 0.6% of the sample is held by the ten biggest clonotypes. The source was peripheral blood, collected 28 days after the second AZD1222 dose. These receptors all come from an adult who received the AZD1222 COVID-19 vaccine.

This chain joins TRBV7-2 and TRBJ2-1, with 7 bases fitting TRBD2. Trimming removed 1 base from V and 3 bases from J; junction bases left unmatched: 6. CDR3 size: 16 residues. Germline V gene lookup returns CDR1 SGHTA and CDR2 FQGNSA. In nucleotides, the CDR3 is TGTGCCAGCAGCTTAGTGGCTGGGAGGGGCTACAATGAGCAGTTCTTC. This translates into CASSLVAGRGYNEQFF.

This chain links TRBV7-2 with TRBJ2-1; TRBD2 is a possible D gene (5 bases). Germline CDR1 SGHTA, CDR2 FQGNSA. The CDR3 is 15 residues long. Trimming cost V 7 bases and J 9 bases, with 22 bases left between them. The CDR3 sequence is CASIPPPVGVSEQFF. CDR3 DNA sequence: TGTGCCAGCATCCCCCCCCCAGTGGGAGTTAGTGAGCAGTTCTTC. Supplemented by reference TRBV7-2 and TRBJ2-1, the full variable domain reads GAGVSQSPSNKVTEKGKDVELRCDPISGHTALYWYRQSLGQGLEFLIYFQGNSAPDKSGLPSDRFSAERTGGSVSTLTIQRTQQEDSAVYLCASIPPPVGVSEQFFGPGTRLTVL.

The rearrangement links TRBV7-2 to TRBJ1-3, with TRBD1 as a possible D gene (6 bases). V lost 6 bases and J 3 bases, leaving 18 bases between the germline ends. In germline, CDR1 is SGHTA, CDR2 FQGNSA. CDR3 size: 16 residues. Here the CDR3 reads CASSPEARGGGNTIYF. CDR3 DNA sequence: TGTGCCAGCAGTCCAGAGGCCAGGGGCGGTGGAAACACCATATATTTT. The full variable domain, rest sourced from reference TRBV7-2 and TRBJ1-3, is GAGVSQSPSNKVTEKGKDVELRCDPISGHTALYWYRQSLGQGLEFLIYFQGNSAPDKSGLPSDRFSAERTGGSVSTLTIQRTQQEDSAVYLCASSPEARGGGNTIYFGEGSWLTVV.

The chain has TRBV24-1 and TRBJ2-7; D is perhaps TRBD1 or TRBD2 (6 bases each). Per the germline V gene, CDR1 is KGHDR and CDR2 is SFDVKD. The V end lost 4 bases, the J end lost 0 bases, and 9 bases lay between the germline ends. CDR3 length: 14 residues. The CDR3 spells CATSEGGRSYEQYF. In nucleotides, the CDR3 is TGTGCCACCAGTGAGGGGGGCCGCTCCTACGAGCAGTACTTC.

The chain is built from TRBV14 and TRBJ2-1; D possibly corresponds to TRBD1 (6 bases). V was trimmed by 2 bases and J by 0 bases, leaving 20 bases between them. Germline-derived CDR1 and CDR2 are SGHDN and FVKESK. The CDR3 loop spans 19 amino acids. Here the CDR3 DNA reads TGTGCCAGCAGCCAATACAGGGCACTCTCTGCCGTCTCCTACAATGAGCAGTTCTTC. It codes for CASSQYRALSAVSYNEQFF.

This chain links TRBV7-9 with TRBJ1-1, with 7 bases matching TRBD1. There are 14 residues in the CDR3. Germline loops: CDR1 SEHNR, CDR2 FQNEAQ (reference sequence). V was pared by 1 base and J by 4 bases, with 3 bases of the junction left unmatched. The CDR3 loop is CASSLEGTATEAFF. DNA for the CDR3: TGTGCCAGCAGCTTAGAAGGGACAGCCACTGAAGCTTTCTTT.

V usage is TRBV4-3 and J usage is TRBJ2-2; D is unclear. CDR1 is LGHNA, CDR2 YSLEER, per germline. V was cut by 4 bases and J by 2 bases, with 8 bases left in between. The length of the CDR3 is 14 residues. The CDR3 DNA sequence: TGCGCCAGCAGCCCAGTCCCCAACACCGGGGAGCTGTTTTTT. Translating it yields CASSPVPNTGELFF.

The gene calls are TRBV6-2 or TRBV6-3 and TRBJ1-5, with 8 nucleotides matching TRBD1. The J segment lost 6 bases and the V segment lost 6 bases, leaving 10 bases of the junction unmatched. CDR3 size: 15 residues. Germline-derived CDR1 and CDR2 are MNHEY and SVGEGT. The CDR3 sequence is CASSSRGQGGQPQHF. For the CDR3, the DNA is TGTGCCAGCAGCTCTCGAGGACAGGGTGGTCAGCCCCAGCATTTT.

The J gene is TRBJ1-3, the V gene TRBV30, with unresolved D. This CDR3 is 14 amino acids long. Germline lookup yields CDR1 GTSNPN and CDR2 SVGIG (reference sequence). The V end lost 7 bases, the J end lost 0 bases, and 13 bases lay between the germline ends. Here the CDR3 reads CASTRRFSGNTIYF. The CDR3 DNA reads TGTGCCTCAACCCGACGTTTCTCTGGAAACACCATATATTTT.

V is TRBV3-1 (or the pseudogene TRBV3-2) and J is TRBJ2-7; D perhaps matches TRBD2 (7 bases). Trimming cost V 5 bases and J 9 bases, with 17 bases left between them. Germline CDR1 LGHDT, CDR2 YNNKEL (reference sequence). The CDR3 totals 13 residues. DNA of the CDR3: TGTGCCAGCAGCACCCTTCGGGGGGCTCGGCAGTACTTC. Translating gives CASSTLRGARQYF.

The chain combines TRBV5-8 with TRBJ2-4, with 9 bases fitting TRBD1. This CDR3 spans 15 amino acids. Per germline, CDR1 SGHTS and CDR2 YDEGEE. V dropped 4 bases and J dropped 5; count of bases not matched to a gene: 7. CDR3 nucleotide sequence: TGTGCCAGCAGCAGCCCCGGGACAGGGCAAAACATTCAGTACTTC. It yields the protein CASSSPGTGQNIQYF.

This CDR3 is CASSVGQDSPLHF. As DNA, the CDR3 is TGTGCCAGCAGCGTAGGACAGGATTCACCCCTCCACTTT. V is TRBV9 and J is TRBJ1-6; D might be TRBD1 (6 bases). This CDR3 has 13 amino acids. The germline CDR1 and CDR2 sequences are SGDLS and YYNGEE. V shed 0 bases and J shed 8 bases, with 6 bases lying between them.

V gene TRBV27 combines with J gene TRBJ1-6; D may be TRBD1 (6 bases). This CDR3 has 15 residues. The germline V and J ends were trimmed by 3 bases and 9 bases, with 15 bases remaining between them. CDR1 is MNHEY, CDR2 SMNVEV, per germline (reference sequence). The CDR3 nucleotides are TGTGCCAGCAGTTTGGGCCAGGCAGGGGTTTCACCCCTCCACTTT. The encoded protein is CASSLGQAGVSPLHF.

The chain combines TRBV27 with TRBJ1-2; 7 positions agree with TRBD1. V trimming: 4 bases; J trimming: 4 bases; junction bases outside the gene matches: 3. The CDR3 runs 13 residues. Germline V gene sequence: CDR1 MNHEY, CDR2 SMNVEV (reference sequence). CDR3: CASSSGQTYGYTF. As DNA, the CDR3 is TGTGCCAGCAGTTCGGGACAGACCTATGGCTACACCTTC.

The DNA for the CDR3 is TGTGCCAGCACCCAGCGGGGCTATAATTCACCCCTCCACTTT. This encodes CASTQRGYNSPLHF. V and J are TRBV28 and TRBJ1-6, with no clear D. Germline lookup yields CDR1 MDHEN and CDR2 SYDVKM. V shed 7 bases and J shed 3 bases, with 10 bases lying between them. The CDR3 is 14 amino acids.

This clone turned up a few times. The chain couples TRBV2 to TRBJ2-5; 9 bases fit TRBD2. Per the germline V gene, CDR1 is SNHLY and CDR2 is FYNNEI. The CDR3 loop spans 15 amino acids. The J segment lost 1 base and the V segment lost 6 bases, leaving 6 bases of the junction unmatched. The chain's CDR3 is CASSPGTSIQETQYF. CDR3 DNA: TGTGCCAGCAGCCCCGGGACTAGCATCCAAGAGACCCAGTACTTC.

The CDR3 region is CASSEYQGEWDSPLHF. The CDR3 DNA sequence: TGTGCCAGCAGTGAATATCAGGGGGAGTGGGATTCACCCCTCCACTTT. The chain carries TRBV25-1 and TRBJ1-6, with 7 bases aligning to TRBD1. The CDR3 contains 16 residues. With V trimmed by 0 bases and J by 8 bases, 7 bases remained unmatched. The germline V gene has CDR1 MGHDK and CDR2 SYGVNS.

This chain uses TRBV19 with TRBJ2-7, with unresolved D. The CDR3 runs 14 residues. The germline V gene encodes CDR1 LNHDA and CDR2 SQIVND (reference sequence). Trimming removed 3 bases at V and 1 base at J, with 10 bases between. The CDR3 coding sequence is TGTGCCAGTAGTATTAACAGCTATTCCTACGAGCAGTACTTC. This codes for CASSINSYSYEQYF. Looking up the rest from reference TRBV19 and TRBJ2-7 gives the full variable domain: DGGITQSPKYLFRKEGQNVTLSCEQNLNHDAMYWYRQDPGQGLRLIYYSQIVNDFQKGDIAEGYSVSREKKESFPLTVTSAQKNPTAFYLCASSINSYSYEQYFGPGTRLTVT.

CDR3 sequence: CASGREDQPQHF. For the CDR3, the DNA is TGTGCCAGCGGCAGGGAAGACCAGCCCCAGCATTTT. The genes are TRBV2 and TRBJ1-5; possible D gene TRBD1, 5 bases. V was shortened by 8 bases and J by 7 bases, with 12 bases between the two germline ends. The CDR3 is 12 amino acids. Per the germline V gene, CDR1 is SNHLY and CDR2 is FYNNEI.

The rearrangement joins TRBV3-1 (or the pseudogene TRBV3-2) to TRBJ1-1, with a weak D call TRBD1 (6 bases). CDR1 is LGHDT, CDR2 YNNKEL, per germline (reference sequence). The CDR3 length is 13 residues. The V and J ends lost 7 bases and 8 bases respectively, with 17 bases between them. CDR3 DNA: TGTGCCAGCATCCCTCAAGCGGGGGCCGAAGCTTTCTTT. Translation: CASIPQAGAEAFF.

This clone was seen a single time. This chain joins TRBV30 and TRBJ1-5; D may be TRBD1 (6 bases). Germline lookup yields CDR1 GTSNPN and CDR2 SVGIG (reference sequence). The V gene lost 1 base and the J gene lost 6 bases, with 13 bases spanning the gap. The CDR3 loop spans 14 amino acids. This chain's CDR3 is CAWSAAGVPQPQHF. CDR3 in DNA: TGTGCCTGGAGTGCAGCAGGGGTTCCTCAGCCCCAGCATTTT.

The chain joins TRBV6-5 to TRBJ1-5; 11 bases align to TRBD1. Germline V gives CDR1 MNHEY, CDR2 SVGAGI. V gave up 6 bases and J gave up 5 bases; unmatched junction bases: 6. This CDR3 has 15 residues. The CDR3 DNA reads as TGTGCCAGCAGGTCGGACAGGGGGCTAGATCAGCCCCAGCATTTT. Translated: CASRSDRGLDQPQHF.

The V and J genes are TRBV7-3 and TRBJ2-3; TRBD1 aligns across 11 bases. This CDR3 has 15 amino acids. Germline values: CDR1 SGHTA, CDR2 FQGTGA. V trimming: 5 bases; J trimming: 6 bases; junction bases outside the gene matches: 7. The CDR3 sequence: CASSGQGAISDTQYF. CDR3 bases: TGTGCCAGCAGCGGACAGGGGGCGATTTCTGATACGCAGTATTTT.